This T cell receptor beta chain was sequenced during a study of shared clonotypes between healthy human individuals. The overall study: Participating donors consisted of two women and a few men aged 18 to 49. General study findings and limits: Larger estimated richness was generally seen in naive subsets than in memory subsets. The study's rarefaction showed incomplete sorted-subset sequencing despite large depth.

Libraries were prepared by immunoSEQ multiplex PCR; TCRdb keeps only in-frame clonotypes and omits some of them. This table holds roughly 1,100,000 clones, more than 60% found once. Per germline, CDR1 KGHSH and CDR2 LQKENI. The CDR3 consists of 15 residues. Between the trimmed V and J ends, which lost 2 bases and 0 bases, there was a span of 10 bases. This clone was seen a handful of times. Its antigen is not identified. Material for sequencing was memory CD4+ T cells sorted from blood. Subset of the sample: CD45RA-negative fraction. The clonotype was recovered from a man aged 18 to 29 in good health. This rearrangement joins TRBV18 to TRBJ2-5; D is uncertain. The DNA for the CDR3 is TGTGCCAGCTCACCAGAGGAGTTGTACCAAGAGACCCAGTACTTC. Translating gives CASSPEELYQETQYF.